This T cell receptor (beta chain) was identified during a study of T cell repertoires in cytomegalovirus infection. V was pared by 5 bases and J by 0 bases, with 6 bases of the junction left unmatched. This CDR3 region has 18 residues. From germline, CDR1 is SGHVS and CDR2 FQNEAQ. TCRdb itself ran the reads through MiXCR, one entry per CDR3 protein. The repertoire holds around 340,000 distinct CDR3 sequences, about 27% seen once, with around 20% in the top ten. Turning to this clonotype: Its antigen remains unidentified.

General study points: Clonotypes of TCR beta that were HLA-C-restricted and CMV-specific dominated the ex vivo response.

The starting material was cultured PBMCs, obtained from culture after CMV antigen stimulation. The chain joins TRBV7-8 to TRBJ2-6, with 11 bases lining up with TRBD2. This receptor was obtained from a human donor in good health (CMV status not recorded). Some clones in this sample may be carry-over from other donors' samples. CDR3 loop: CASSRGLAVISGANVLTF. CDR3 DNA: TGTGCCAGCAGCCGGGGACTAGCGGTGATCTCTGGGGCCAACGTCCTGACTTTC.